A selection of T cell receptor beta chains follows, all from one sample in a study of T cell responses to AZD1222 COVID-19 vaccine. Produced via immunoSEQ multiplex PCR; TCRdb's table is partial and in-frame only. There are approximately 160,000 clones in the sample; about 92% occur only once, and over 0.8% lies in the top ten. This specimen was peripheral blood, taken on day 0 of AZD1222 vaccination. The source is an adult in good health. The CDR3 runs from the conserved cysteine through the conserved F or W. A D gene is named only where the DNA matches it firmly. A clone size is listed for some rows: how often the clone was seen (once, few, many), or a class if it is expanded.

-	TRBV19	TRBJ1-5	-	CASSQLTGGNQPQHF	TGTGCCAGTAGCCAGTTAACGGGAGGCAATCAGCCCCAGCATTTT
-	TRBV7-9	TRBJ2-3	-	CASSLLRVTDTQYF	TGTGCCAGCAGCTTACTAAGGGTCACAGATACGCAGTATTTT
TRBD2	TRBV3-1/TRBV3-2	TRBJ2-3	-	CASSTGTRQEITDTQYF	TGTGCCAGCAGCACCGGGACTAGACAGGAAATTACAGATACGCAGTATTTT
-	TRBV24-1	TRBJ1-1	-	CATQTGPGREAFF	TGTGCCACCCAAACAGGGCCTGGGCGGGAAGCTTTCTTT
TRBD1	TRBV6-4	TRBJ1-1	-	CASRETGREEAFF	TGTGCCAGCAGAGAGACAGGGCGGGAAGAAGCTTTCTTT
-	TRBV5-1	TRBJ1-1	once	CASQVGIGTEAFF	TGCGCCAGCCAGGTAGGAATAGGGACTGAAGCTTTCTTT
-	TRBV28	TRBJ1-2	few	CASSFSTGPYGYTF	TGTGCCAGCAGTTTCTCCACGGGGCCCTATGGCTACACCTTC
-	TRBV5-1	TRBJ1-4	-	CASSLWDTEKLFF	TGCGCCAGCAGCTTGTGGGACACTGAAAAACTGTTTTTT
-	TRBV7-9	TRBJ1-1	-	CASSPAGGDTEAFF	TGTGCCAGCAGCCCCGCGGGGGGAGATACTGAAGCTTTCTTT
TRBD2	TRBV5-6	TRBJ2-7	few	CASSLASGGASYEQYF	TGTGCCAGCAGCTTGGCTAGCGGGGGGGCCTCCTACGAGCAGTACTTC
TRBD1	TRBV5-4	TRBJ1-4	few	CASSLDRGENEKLFF	TGTGCCAGCAGCTTGGACAGGGGAGAGAATGAAAAACTGTTTTTT
TRBD1	TRBV5-1	TRBJ1-2	-	CASSPRQGAFHYGYTF	TGCGCCAGCAGCCCAAGACAGGGGGCATTTCACTATGGCTACACCTTC
TRBD1	TRBV5-6	TRBJ1-2	-	CASSSGPRQGDYGYTF	TGTGCCAGCAGCTCGGGACCTCGACAGGGGGACTATGGCTACACCTTC
-	TRBV6-5	TRBJ1-1	-	CASTNSWGSEAFF	TGTGCCAGCACCAACTCATGGGGGTCTGAAGCTTTCTTT
-	TRBV7-8	TRBJ2-3	-	CASSYQPVISDTQYF	TGTGCCAGCAGCTACCAACCTGTGATCTCAGATACGCAGTATTTT
TRBD1	TRBV10-3	TRBJ1-6	-	CAISESRQGISYNSPLHF	TGTGCCATCAGTGAGTCCAGACAGGGCATTTCCTATAATTCACCCCTCCACTTT
TRBD1	TRBV2	TRBJ1-4	-	CASSAGQGITGNEKLFF	TGTGCCAGCAGTGCGGGACAGGGGATCACCGGTAATGAAAAACTGTTTTTT
-	TRBV4-1	TRBJ2-2	-	CASSQDSSTGELFF	TGCGCCAGCAGCCAAGATAGTTCCACCGGGGAGCTGTTTTTT
TRBD2	TRBV4-1	TRBJ2-2	-	CASSLYPIAGGNTGELFF	TGCGCCAGCAGCCTTTATCCGATAGCGGGGGGGAATACCGGGGAGCTGTTTTTT
TRBD1	TRBV2	TRBJ2-2	-	CASSFRDRDTGELFF	TGTGCCAGCAGCTTCCGGGACAGGGATACCGGGGAGCTGTTTTTT
-	TRBV7-6	TRBJ2-3	-	CASSFFVGGGASDTQYF	TGTGCCAGCAGCTTCTTTGTTGGAGGGGGGGCGTCAGATACGCAGTATTTT
-	TRBV6-5	TRBJ1-2	-	CASSFDSWNGYTF	TGTGCCAGCAGTTTCGACAGTTGGAATGGCTACACCTTC